This entry lists 8 T cell receptor beta chains sequenced from one sample in a study of blood T cell repertoires in COVID-19 (dated by TCRdb to 2020 to 2022). The library was produced with the immunoSEQ multiplex PCR assay. The clones in this table, taken by TCRdb from immuneACCESS, are in-frame only. Not every clone is retained; where verified, under half of the shortfall comes from an unresolved V gene, and the cause of the rest is unknown. The table for this sample lists 150,000 to 200,000 clones; approximately 86% of them were counted only once. The top ten clones comprise around 8.4% of the sample. The sequencing sample was made of peripheral blood. The receptor set was obtained from a woman of 80 years or more with COVID-19, enrolled during active disease.

The V call is TRBV12-3 or TRBV12-4, the J call TRBJ1-1; D gene ambiguous. V dropped 3 bases and J dropped 8 bases, with 7 bases sitting between them. This CDR3 contains 11 residues. The CDR3 DNA sequence: TGTGCCAGCAGTTTCTCGTCGGAAGCTTTCTTT. It translates to CASSFSSEAFF.

The chain employs TRBV7-9 and TRBJ2-7, with TRBD1 matching 7 bases. CDR3 length equals 13 residues. V shed 5 bases, J shed 9 bases, and the junction held 10 bases outside the gene matches. Germline loops: CDR1 SEHNR, CDR2 FQNEAQ (reference sequence). The CDR3 protein is CASSQPTGPAQYF. CDR3 DNA sequence: TGTGCCAGCAGCCAACCGACAGGGCCAGCGCAGTACTTC.

This chain connects TRBV5-1 to TRBJ2-7; 9 bases map to TRBD2. CDR1 is SGHRS, CDR2 YFSETQ, per germline. J gave up 0 bases and V 0 bases, and 10 bases lay outside the gene matches. This CDR3 is 18 amino acids long. The CDR3 DNA sequence: TGCGCCAGCAGCTTGGGTCATAGCGGGGGCCTGAGCTCCTACGAGCAGTACTTC. The encoded protein is CASSLGHSGGLSSYEQYF.

The chain has TRBV29-1 and TRBJ2-5; perhaps TRBD2 as D (6 bases). The V gene's germline CDR1 is SQVTM and CDR2 ANQGSEA. This CDR3 spans 12 amino acids. V dropped 7 bases and J dropped 2 bases, with 11 bases sitting between them. The CDR3 loop is CSAGTSQETQYF. The CDR3 DNA is TGCAGCGCAGGGACTTCGCAAGAGACCCAGTACTTC.

The chain joins TRBV19 to TRBJ1-5; D gene unclear. The ends were cut back, 8 bases at V and 2 bases at J, with 10 bases in the middle. The CDR3 is made up of 13 amino acids. Germline CDR1 LNHDA, CDR2 SQIVND (reference sequence). The CDR3 protein is CASFSGGNQPQHF. The CDR3 DNA sequence: TGTGCCAGTTTCTCAGGCGGCAATCAGCCCCAGCATTTT.

The chain recombines TRBV14 with TRBJ2-5; TRBD2 is a possible D gene (6 bases). This CDR3 is built from 15 residues. The V end lost 1 base, the J end lost 5 bases, and 14 bases lay between the germline ends. Looked up from germline, CDR1 is SGHDN and CDR2 is FVKESK. The CDR3 nucleotides read TGTGCCAGCAGCCAAGGTGGAGGTGGAGGGGAGACCCAGTACTTC. Its protein is CASSQGGGGGETQYF.

The chain links TRBV9 to TRBJ1-3; D ambiguous. This CDR3 contains 14 residues. The germline V and J ends were trimmed by 4 bases and 1 base, with 9 bases remaining between them. Per the germline V gene, CDR1 is SGDLS and CDR2 is YYNGEE. CDR3 amino acids: CASSPSGSGNTIYF. The CDR3 bases are TGTGCCAGCAGCCCCTCAGGATCTGGAAACACCATATATTTT.

The chain carries TRBV6-2 or TRBV6-3 and TRBJ1-5; D is unresolved. The germline gives CDR1 MNHEY, CDR2 SVGEGT. Trimming took 4 bases from V and 7 from J, leaving 14 bases between them. This CDR3 contains 14 residues. CDR3 bases: TGTGCCAGCAGTTTGATGAGGGTCAGCCAGCCCCAGCATTTT. Amino acids: CASSLMRVSQPQHF.